This T cell receptor (beta chain) came from a study of neurological immune-mediated disorders. This clonotype was detected many times. This CDR3 has 18 residues. The germline V gene encodes CDR1 LGHNA and CDR2 YNFKEQ. The ends were cut back, 8 bases at V and 0 bases at J, with 25 bases in the middle. The cDNA was generated through 5'RACE incorporating 10-nucleotide random UMIs. Using its own MiXCR run on the 5' RACE reads, TCRdb lists one record per CDR3 protein. This table holds approximately 68,000 distinct CDR3 sequences, about 5% found once. The sequenced sample consisted of PBMCs. This sequence joins TRBV4-2 and TRBJ1-2, with TRBD1 as a possible D gene (5 bases). This receptor was obtained from a woman aged 65 to 85 with multiple sclerosis. DNA for the CDR3: TGTGCCAGCCGCTTAGCCGGGACGTCACTGAGCGCTAACTATGGCTACACCTTC. It encodes CASRLAGTSLSANYGYTF.